What follows describes a single T cell receptor beta chain. Its antigen remains unidentified. The germline V gene has CDR1 SGHDT and CDR2 YYEEEE. V was trimmed by 0 bases and J by 1 base, leaving 7 bases between them. This CDR3 contains 14 residues. The data stem from a study of cytomegalovirus exposure and HLA in healthy donors. Study-level findings and limits: Reportedly, diagnosis of cytomegalovirus status by the classifier showed high specificity and sensitivity. In a later analysis, about 17,000 TCR beta sequences were associated with HLA alleles at 0.05 false discovery rate.

PCR was performed using 60 Vbeta and 13 Jbeta primers. This table comes from immunoSEQ multiplex PCR, and its TCRdb copy is limited to in-frame clones, with some not included. The repertoire consists of 65,000 to 85,000 clones, with approximately 70% occurring once and the leading ten covering roughly 4.4%. The chain employs TRBV5-6 and TRBJ1-1; D gene uncertain. This clonotype was obtained from a man in his fifties or sixties in good health and CMV-seropositive. Sequencing was carried out using PBMCs. The CDR3 loop reads CASSLGISNTEAFF. In DNA, the CDR3 is TGTGCCAGCAGCTTGGGTATCTCGAACACTGAAGCTTTCTTT.